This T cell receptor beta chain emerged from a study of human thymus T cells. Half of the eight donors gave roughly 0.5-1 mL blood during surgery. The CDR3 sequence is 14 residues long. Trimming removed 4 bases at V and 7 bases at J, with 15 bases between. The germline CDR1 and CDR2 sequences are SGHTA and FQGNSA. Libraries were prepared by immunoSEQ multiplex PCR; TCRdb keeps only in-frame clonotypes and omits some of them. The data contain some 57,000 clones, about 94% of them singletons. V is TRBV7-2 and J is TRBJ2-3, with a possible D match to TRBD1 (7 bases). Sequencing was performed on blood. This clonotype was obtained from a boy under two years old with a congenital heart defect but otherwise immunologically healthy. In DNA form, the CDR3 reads TGTGCCAGCAGCTCCCAGGGGGGTGCATATACGCAGTATTTT. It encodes CASSSQGGAYTQYF.